Given below is one T cell receptor (beta chain) in context. The target antigen is unknown. These data originate in a study of vaccination and CD4 T cells after COVID-19. The wider study: A vaccine, either BNT162b2 or mRNA-1273, was given to participants in two doses.

Between the trimmed V and J ends, which lost 5 bases and 4 bases, there was a span of 9 bases. Germline assignment: CDR1 SGHTA and CDR2 FQGNSA. The CDR3 is 12 residues long. Cultured CD4+ T-cell DNA underwent Oncomine TCR Beta short-read sequencing. TCRdb itself ran the PCR reads through MiXCR, one entry per CDR3 protein. Among about 15,000 distinct CDR3 sequences listed, about a third were seen once. This sample's treatment: roughly ten-day PBMC culture with coronavirus spike peptide pools or control peptides (ViraFEST assay). Cultures of PBMCs, more than 1.5 million per well, were set up with 7.5 to 10 IU/ml IL-2 and around 9.7 ug/ml peptide pools.

The source material was cultured CD4+ T cells from blood. The chain employs TRBV7-2 and TRBJ2-7; no reliable D call. The receptor comes from a human donor with COVID-19. This CDR3 is CASSHRLYEQYF. The CDR3 nucleotides are TGTGCCAGCAGCCATCGGCTGTACGAGCAGTACTTC.